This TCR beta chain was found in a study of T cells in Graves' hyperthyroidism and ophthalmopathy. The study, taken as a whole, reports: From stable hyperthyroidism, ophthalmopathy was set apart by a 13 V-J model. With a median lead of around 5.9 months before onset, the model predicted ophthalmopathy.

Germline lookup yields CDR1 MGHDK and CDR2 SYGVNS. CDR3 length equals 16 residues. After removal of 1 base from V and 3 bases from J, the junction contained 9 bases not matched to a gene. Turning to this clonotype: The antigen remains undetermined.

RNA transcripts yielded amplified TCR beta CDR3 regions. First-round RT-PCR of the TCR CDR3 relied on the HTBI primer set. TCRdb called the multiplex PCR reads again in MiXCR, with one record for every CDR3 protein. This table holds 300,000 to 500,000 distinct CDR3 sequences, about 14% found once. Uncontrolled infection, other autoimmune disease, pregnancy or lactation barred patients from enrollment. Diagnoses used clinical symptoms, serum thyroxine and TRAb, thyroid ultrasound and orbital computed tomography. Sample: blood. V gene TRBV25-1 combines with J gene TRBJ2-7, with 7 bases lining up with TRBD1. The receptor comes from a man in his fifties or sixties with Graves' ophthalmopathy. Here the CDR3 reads CASSEWASGQDYEQYF. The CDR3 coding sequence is TGTGCCAGCAGTGAATGGGCCTCCGGACAGGACTACGAGCAGTACTTC.